This is a list of T cell receptor beta chains from one sample in a study of T cells in Graves' hyperthyroidism and ophthalmopathy. Each CDR3 protein gets one entry after TCRdb re-called the multiplex PCR reads with MiXCR. The data contain about 360,000 distinct CDR3 sequences, around a quarter of them singletons. The source material was blood. These receptors were obtained from a man aged 45-65 years with Graves' hyperthyroidism. Both conserved end residues are part of each CDR3. Each record gives: J gene, V gene, clone size, D gene, CDR3 DNA, CDR3 protein. A D gene is named only where the DNA matches it firmly. The size field is filled for only some rows; it gives once, few, many or a size class.

TRBJ1-1 TRBV18 - - TGTGCCAGCTCACCACAGGTCGGGGGCACTGAAGCTTTCTTT CASSPQVGGTEAFF
TRBJ2-3 TRBV7-9 - - TGTGCCAGCAGCTTAGCCAGGAACACAGATACGCAGTATTTT CASSLARNTDTQYF
TRBJ2-2 TRBV2 few TRBD2 TGTGCCAGCAGTGTACTAGCGGGGCGCACCGGGGAGCTGTTTTTT CASSVLAGRTGELFF
TRBJ2-1 TRBV5-5 - TRBD2 TGTGCCAGCAGCTTCGGGTTCACGGGAGGCAGGAGTGAGCAGTTCTTC CASSFGFTGGRSEQFF
TRBJ1-4 TRBV7-9 - TRBD1 TGTGCCAGCAGCGCGGACAGGGGTGCGAGAGAAAAACTGTTTTTT CASSADRGAREKLFF
TRBJ2-3 TRBV19 - - TGTGCCAGTAGTATTCTTGGCGGCACTCGCACAGATACGCAGTATTTT CASSILGGTRTDTQYF
TRBJ2-3 TRBV2 - - TGTGCCAGCGCGGCGATTAGCACAGATACGCAGTATTTT CASAAISTDTQYF
TRBJ2-3 TRBV5-8 few - TGTGCCAGCATCCTGGGGGTGTCTGGTTACACAGATACGCAGTATTTT CASILGVSGYTDTQYF
TRBJ1-5 TRBV12-3/TRBV12-4 few - TGTGCCAGCACCTTGGGGGGGGGAGGCAATCAGCCCCAGCATTTT CASTLGGGGNQPQHF
TRBJ2-1 TRBV24-1 - - TGTGCCACCGGTGATTTGACGGGTTCACTCAATGAGCAGTTCTTC CATGDLTGSLNEQFF
TRBJ2-7 TRBV5-1 - - TGCGCCAGCAGCAAGAGCTCCTACGAGCAGTACTTC CASSKSSYEQYF
TRBJ1-1 TRBV6-1 many - TGTGCCAGCAGTGAAGGGGGGAAAGATGAAGCTTTCTTT CASSEGGKDEAFF
TRBJ2-1 TRBV9 - - TGTGCCAGCAGGCGAGGGGGACCCAAAGACAATGAGCAGTTCTTC CASRRGGPKDNEQFF